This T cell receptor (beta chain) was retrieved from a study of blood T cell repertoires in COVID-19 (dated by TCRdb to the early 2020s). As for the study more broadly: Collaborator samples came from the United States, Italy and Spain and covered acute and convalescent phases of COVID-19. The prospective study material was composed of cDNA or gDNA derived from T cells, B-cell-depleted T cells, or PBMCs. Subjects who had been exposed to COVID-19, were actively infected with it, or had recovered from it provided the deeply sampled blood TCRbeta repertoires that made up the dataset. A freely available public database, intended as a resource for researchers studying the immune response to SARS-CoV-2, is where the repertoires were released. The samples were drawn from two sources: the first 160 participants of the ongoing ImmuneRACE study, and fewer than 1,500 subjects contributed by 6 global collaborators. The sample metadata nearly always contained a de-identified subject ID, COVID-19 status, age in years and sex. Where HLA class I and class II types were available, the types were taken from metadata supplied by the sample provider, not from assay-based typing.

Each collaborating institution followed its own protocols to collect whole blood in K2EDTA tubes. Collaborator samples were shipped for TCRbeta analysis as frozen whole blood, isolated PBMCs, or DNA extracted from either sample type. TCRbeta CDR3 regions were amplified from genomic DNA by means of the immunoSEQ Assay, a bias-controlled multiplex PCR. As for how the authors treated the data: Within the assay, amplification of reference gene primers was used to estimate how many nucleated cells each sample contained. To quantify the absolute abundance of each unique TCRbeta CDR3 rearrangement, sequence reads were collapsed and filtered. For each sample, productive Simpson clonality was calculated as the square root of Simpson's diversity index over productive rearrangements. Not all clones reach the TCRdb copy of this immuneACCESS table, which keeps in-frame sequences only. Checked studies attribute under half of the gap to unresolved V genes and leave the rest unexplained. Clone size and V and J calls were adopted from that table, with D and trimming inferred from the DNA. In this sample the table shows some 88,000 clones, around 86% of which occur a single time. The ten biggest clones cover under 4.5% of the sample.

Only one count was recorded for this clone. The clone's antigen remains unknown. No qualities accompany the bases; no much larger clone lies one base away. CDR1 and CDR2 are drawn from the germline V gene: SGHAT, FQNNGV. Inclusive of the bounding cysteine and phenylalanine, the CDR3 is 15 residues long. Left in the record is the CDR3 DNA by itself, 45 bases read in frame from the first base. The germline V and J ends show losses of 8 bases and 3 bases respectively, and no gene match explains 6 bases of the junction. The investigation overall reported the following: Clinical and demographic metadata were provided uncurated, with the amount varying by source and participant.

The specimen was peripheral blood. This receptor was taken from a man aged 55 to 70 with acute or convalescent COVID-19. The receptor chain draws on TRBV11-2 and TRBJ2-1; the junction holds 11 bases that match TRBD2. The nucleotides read TGTGCCAGCCTTCCGGGGACTAGCGGCTACAATGAGCAGTTCTTC. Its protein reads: CASLPGTSGYNEQFF.